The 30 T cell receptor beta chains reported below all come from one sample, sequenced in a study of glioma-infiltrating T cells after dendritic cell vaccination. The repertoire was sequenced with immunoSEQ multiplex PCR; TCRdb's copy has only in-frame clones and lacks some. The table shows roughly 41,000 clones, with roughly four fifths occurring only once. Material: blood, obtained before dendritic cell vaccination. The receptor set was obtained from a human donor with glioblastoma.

The CDR3 is CASRQDYTDTQYF. Written as DNA, the CDR3 is TGTGCCAGCCGACAGGATTACACAGATACGCAGTATTTT. The chain carries TRBV19 and TRBJ2-3; perhaps TRBD1 as D (6 bases). V dropped 9 bases and J dropped 2 bases, with 12 bases sitting between them. Germline-derived CDR1 and CDR2 are LNHDA and SQIVND (reference sequence). The CDR3 contains 13 residues.

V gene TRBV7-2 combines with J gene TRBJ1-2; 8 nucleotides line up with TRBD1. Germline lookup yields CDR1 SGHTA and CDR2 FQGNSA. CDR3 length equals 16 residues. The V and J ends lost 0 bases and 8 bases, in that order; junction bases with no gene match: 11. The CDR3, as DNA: TGTGCCAGCAGCTTAGCACTTCGGCAGGGGGCTGGCGGCTACACCTTC. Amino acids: CASSLALRQGAGGYTF.

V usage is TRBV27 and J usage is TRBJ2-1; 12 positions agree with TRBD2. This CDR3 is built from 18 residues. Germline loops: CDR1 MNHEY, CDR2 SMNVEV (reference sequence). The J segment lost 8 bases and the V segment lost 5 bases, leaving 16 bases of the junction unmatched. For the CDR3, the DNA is TGTGCCAGCAGTCCACAATGGACTAGCGGGATCTTAGTGTATGAGCAGTTCTTC. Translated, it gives CASSPQWTSGILVYEQFF.

The CDR3 loop is CAGGDGPYEQYF. DNA for the CDR3: TGTGCCGGGGGGGACGGACCCTACGAGCAGTACTTC. This chain joins TRBV6-1 and TRBJ2-5; 7 bases are a match to TRBD2. The DNA end lines up better with TRBJ2-7; the J call may be wrong. CDR1 and CDR2 (germline): MNHNS, SASEGT. The CDR3 consists of 12 residues.

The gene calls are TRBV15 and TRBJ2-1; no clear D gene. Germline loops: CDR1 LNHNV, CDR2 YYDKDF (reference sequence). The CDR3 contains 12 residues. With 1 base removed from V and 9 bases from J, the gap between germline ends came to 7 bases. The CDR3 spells CATSRVGGEQFF. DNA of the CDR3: TGTGCCACCAGCAGAGTCGGTGGTGAGCAGTTCTTC.

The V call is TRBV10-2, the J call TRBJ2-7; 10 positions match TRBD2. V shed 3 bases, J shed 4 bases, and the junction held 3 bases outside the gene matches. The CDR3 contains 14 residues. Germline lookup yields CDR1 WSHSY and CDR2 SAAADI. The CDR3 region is CASSELAGNYEQYF. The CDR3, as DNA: TGCGCCAGCAGTGAACTAGCGGGAAATTACGAGCAGTACTTC.

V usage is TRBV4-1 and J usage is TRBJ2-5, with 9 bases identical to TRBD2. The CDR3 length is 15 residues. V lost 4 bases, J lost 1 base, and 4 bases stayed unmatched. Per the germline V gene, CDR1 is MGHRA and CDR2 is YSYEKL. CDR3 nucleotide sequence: TGCGCCAGCAGCCGAGAAGCGGGGGGCCAAGAGACCCAGTACTTC. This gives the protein CASSREAGGQETQYF.

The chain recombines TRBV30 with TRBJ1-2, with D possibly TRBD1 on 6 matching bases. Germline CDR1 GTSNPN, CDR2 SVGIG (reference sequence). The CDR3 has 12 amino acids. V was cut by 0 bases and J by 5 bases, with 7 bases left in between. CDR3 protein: CAWSVQGYGYTF. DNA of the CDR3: TGTGCCTGGAGTGTACAGGGATATGGCTACACCTTC.

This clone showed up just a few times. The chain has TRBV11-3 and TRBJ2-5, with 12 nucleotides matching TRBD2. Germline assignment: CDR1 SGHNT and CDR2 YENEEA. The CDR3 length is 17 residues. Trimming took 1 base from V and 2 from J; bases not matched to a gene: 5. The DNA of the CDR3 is TGTGCCAGCAGCTTAGGAGGGCTAGCGGGGGGGCAAGAGACCCAGTACTTC. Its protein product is CASSLGGLAGGQETQYF.

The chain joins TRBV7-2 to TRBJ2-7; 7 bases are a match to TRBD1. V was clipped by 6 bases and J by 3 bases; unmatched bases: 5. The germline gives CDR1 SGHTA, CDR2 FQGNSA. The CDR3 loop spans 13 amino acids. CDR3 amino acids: CASSIQGYYEQYF. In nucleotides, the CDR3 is TGTGCCAGCAGTATACAGGGGTACTACGAGCAGTACTTC.

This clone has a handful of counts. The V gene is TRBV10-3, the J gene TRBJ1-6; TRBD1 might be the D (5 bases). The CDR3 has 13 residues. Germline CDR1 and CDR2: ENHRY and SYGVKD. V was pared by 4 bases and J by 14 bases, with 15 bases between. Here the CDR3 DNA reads TGTGCCATCAGTGGCGACAGTGTCTTCACCCTCCACTTT. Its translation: CAISGDSVFTLHF.

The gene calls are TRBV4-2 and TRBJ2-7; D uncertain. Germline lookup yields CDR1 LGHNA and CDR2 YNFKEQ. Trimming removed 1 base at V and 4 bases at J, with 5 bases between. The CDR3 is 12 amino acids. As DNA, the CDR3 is TGTGCCAGCAGCCAAGTTCCGTACGAGCAGTACTTC. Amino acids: CASSQVPYEQYF.

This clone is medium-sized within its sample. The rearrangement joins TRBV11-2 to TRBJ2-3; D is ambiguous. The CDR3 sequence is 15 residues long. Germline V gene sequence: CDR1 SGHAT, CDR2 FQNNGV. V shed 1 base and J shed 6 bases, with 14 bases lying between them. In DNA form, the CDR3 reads TGTGCCAGCAGCTTAGTCTCTAGTGCCGCCGATACGCAGTATTTT. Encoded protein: CASSLVSSAADTQYF.

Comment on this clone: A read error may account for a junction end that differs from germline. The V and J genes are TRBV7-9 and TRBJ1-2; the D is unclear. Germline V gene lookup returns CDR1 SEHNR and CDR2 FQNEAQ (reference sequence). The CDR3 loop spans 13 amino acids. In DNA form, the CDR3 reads TGTGCCAGCAGCCCCAACAGTAACGATGGCTACACCTTC. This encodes CASSPNSNDGYTF.

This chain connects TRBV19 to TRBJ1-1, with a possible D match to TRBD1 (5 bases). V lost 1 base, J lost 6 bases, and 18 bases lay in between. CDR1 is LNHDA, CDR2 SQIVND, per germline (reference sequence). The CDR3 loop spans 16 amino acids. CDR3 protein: CASSIGGVGEVAEAFF. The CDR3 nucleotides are TGTGCCAGTAGTATAGGAGGGGTTGGGGAGGTAGCTGAAGCTTTCTTT.

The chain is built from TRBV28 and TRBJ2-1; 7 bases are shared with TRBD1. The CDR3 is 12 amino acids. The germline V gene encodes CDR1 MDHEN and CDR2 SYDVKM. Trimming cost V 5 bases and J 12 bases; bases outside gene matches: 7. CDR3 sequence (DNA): TGTGCCAGCAGTCGAACAGGGGCTGGGCAGTTCTTC. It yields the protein CASSRTGAGQFF.

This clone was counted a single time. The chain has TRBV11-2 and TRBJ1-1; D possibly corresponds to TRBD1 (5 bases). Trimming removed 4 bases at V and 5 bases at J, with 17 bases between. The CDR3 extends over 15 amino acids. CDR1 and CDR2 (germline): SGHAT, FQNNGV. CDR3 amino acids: CASSSTGTRGTEAFF. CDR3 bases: TGTGCCAGCAGCTCCACAGGCACAAGGGGTACTGAAGCTTTCTTT.

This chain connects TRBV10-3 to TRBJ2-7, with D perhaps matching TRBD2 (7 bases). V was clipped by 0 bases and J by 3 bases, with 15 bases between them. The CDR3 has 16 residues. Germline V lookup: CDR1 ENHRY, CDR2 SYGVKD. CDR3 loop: CAISESGGAGHYEQYF. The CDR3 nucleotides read TGTGCCATCAGTGAGTCAGGGGGGGCAGGGCACTACGAGCAGTACTTC.

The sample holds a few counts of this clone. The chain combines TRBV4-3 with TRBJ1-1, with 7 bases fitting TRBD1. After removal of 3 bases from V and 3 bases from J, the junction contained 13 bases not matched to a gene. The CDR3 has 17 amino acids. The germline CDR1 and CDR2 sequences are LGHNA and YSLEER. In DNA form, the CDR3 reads TGCGCCAGCAGCCAGTGGGCACAGGGGAGACTGGACACTGAAGCTTTCTTT. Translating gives CASSQWAQGRLDTEAFF.

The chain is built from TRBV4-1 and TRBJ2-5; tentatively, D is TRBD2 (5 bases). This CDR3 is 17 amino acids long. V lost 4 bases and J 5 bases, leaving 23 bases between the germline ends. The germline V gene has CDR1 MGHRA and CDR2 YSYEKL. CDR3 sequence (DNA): TGCGCCAGCAGCCCCAGCCACAAGCGGCTCCCTGGGGAGACCCAGTACTTC. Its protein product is CASSPSHKRLPGETQYF.

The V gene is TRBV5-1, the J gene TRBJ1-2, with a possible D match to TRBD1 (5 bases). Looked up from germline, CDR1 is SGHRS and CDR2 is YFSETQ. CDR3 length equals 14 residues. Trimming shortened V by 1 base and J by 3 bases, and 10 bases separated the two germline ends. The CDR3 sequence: CASSLLIQDYGYTF. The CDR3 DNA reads TGCGCCAGCAGCTTGTTGATACAGGACTATGGCTACACCTTC.

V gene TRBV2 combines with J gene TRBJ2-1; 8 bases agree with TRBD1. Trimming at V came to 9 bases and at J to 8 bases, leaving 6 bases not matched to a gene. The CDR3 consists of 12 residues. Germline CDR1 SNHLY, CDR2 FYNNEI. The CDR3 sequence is CASWGRGHEQFF. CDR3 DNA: TGTGCCAGTTGGGGCAGGGGGCATGAGCAGTTCTTC.

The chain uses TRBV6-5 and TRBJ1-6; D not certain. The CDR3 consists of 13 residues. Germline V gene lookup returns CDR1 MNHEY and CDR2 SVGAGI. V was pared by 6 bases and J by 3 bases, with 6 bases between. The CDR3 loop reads CASRESYNSPLHF. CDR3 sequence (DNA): TGTGCCAGCAGAGAGAGCTATAATTCACCCCTCCACTTT.

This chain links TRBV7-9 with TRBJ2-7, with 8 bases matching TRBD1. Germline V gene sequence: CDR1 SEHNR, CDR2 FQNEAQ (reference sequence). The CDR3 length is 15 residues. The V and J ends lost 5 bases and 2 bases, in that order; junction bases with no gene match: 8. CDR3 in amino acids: CASSGSAQGAYEQYF. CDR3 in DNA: TGTGCCAGCAGCGGGTCGGCACAGGGGGCCTACGAGCAGTACTTC.

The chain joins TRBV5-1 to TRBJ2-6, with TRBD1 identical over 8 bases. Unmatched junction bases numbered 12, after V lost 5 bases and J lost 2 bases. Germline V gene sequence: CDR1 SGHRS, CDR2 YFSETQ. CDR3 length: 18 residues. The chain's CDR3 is CASSPRARGLTGANVLTF. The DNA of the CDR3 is TGCGCCAGCAGTCCGCGGGCCAGGGGGCTTACTGGGGCCAACGTCCTGACTTTC.

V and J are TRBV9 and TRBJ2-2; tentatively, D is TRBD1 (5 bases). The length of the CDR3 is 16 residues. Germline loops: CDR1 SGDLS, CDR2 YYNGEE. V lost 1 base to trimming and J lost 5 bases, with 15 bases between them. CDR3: CASSVQGSRGTGELFF. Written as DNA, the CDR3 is TGTGCCAGCAGCGTACAAGGATCTAGGGGTACCGGGGAGCTGTTTTTT.

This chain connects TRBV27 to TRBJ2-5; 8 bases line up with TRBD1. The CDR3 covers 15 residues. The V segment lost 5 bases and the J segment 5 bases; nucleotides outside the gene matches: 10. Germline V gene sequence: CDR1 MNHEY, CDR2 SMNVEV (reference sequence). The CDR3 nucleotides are TGTGCCAGCAGTCTATACCAGGGGGCTGCGGAGACCCAGTACTTC. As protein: CASSLYQGAAETQYF.

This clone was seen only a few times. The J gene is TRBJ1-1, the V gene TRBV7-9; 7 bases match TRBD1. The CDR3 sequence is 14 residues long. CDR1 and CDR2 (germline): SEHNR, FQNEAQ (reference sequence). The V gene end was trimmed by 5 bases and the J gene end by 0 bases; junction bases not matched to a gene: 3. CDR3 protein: CASSRGTVNTEAFF. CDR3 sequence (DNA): TGTGCCAGCAGCCGGGGGACAGTGAACACTGAAGCTTTCTTT.

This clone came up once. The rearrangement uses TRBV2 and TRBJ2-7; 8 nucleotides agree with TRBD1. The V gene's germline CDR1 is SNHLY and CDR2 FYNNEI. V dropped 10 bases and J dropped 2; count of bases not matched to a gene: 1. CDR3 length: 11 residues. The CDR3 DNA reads TGTGCCACCAGGGGGCCCTACGAGCAGTACTTC. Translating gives CATRGPYEQYF. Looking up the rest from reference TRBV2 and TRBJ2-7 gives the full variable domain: EPEVTQTPSHQVTQMGQEVILRCVPISNHLYFYWYRQILGQKVEFLVSFYNNEISEKSEIFDDQFSVERPDGSNFTLKIRSTKLEDSAMYFCATRGPYEQYFGPGTRLTVT.

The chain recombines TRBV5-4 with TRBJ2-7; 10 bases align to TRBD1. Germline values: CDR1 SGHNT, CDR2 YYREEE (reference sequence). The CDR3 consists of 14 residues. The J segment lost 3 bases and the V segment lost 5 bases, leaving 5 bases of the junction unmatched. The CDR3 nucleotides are TGTGCCAGCAGTGCCGGGACAGGGGTCTACGAGCAGTACTTC. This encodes CASSAGTGVYEQYF. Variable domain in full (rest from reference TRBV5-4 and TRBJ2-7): ETGVTQSPTHLIKTRGQQVTLRCSSQSGHNTVSWYQQALGQGPQFIFQYYREEENGRGNFPPRFSGLQFPNYSSELNVNALELDDSALYLCASSAGTGVYEQYFGPGTRLTVT.